This T cell receptor (beta chain) was sequenced during a study of blood T cells in healthy people across ages. For the second PCR, which ran for about 7 to 12 cycles, a sample-barcoded 5' primer and a J-beta primer mix were used. TCRdb called the 5' RACE reads again in MiXCR, with one record for every CDR3 protein. Of a few hundred thousand distinct CDR3 sequences in the sample, about 26% were seen once. V was cut by 0 bases and J by 3 bases, with 9 bases left in between. Germline lookup yields CDR1 SGHRS and CDR2 YFSETQ. The CDR3 loop spans 14 amino acids. This TCR was sampled from a woman in her 70s in good health. The rearrangement uses TRBV5-1 and TRBJ1-1; D is uncertain. Specimen: blood. This CDR3 reads CASSLAPADTEAFF. The CDR3 coding sequence is TGCGCCAGCAGCTTGGCCCCGGCAGACACTGAAGCTTTCTTT.